The clone carrying this T cell receptor beta chain was counted only a few times. The antigen remains unidentified. TCRdb re-called the RT-PCR reads with MiXCR, one entry per CDR3 protein. The data hold about 540,000 distinct CDR3 sequences, with about 14% observed a single time. The junction had 11 bases not matched to a gene; V was cut back by 3 bases and J by 8 bases. The germline CDR1 and CDR2 sequences are LNHDA and SQIVND (reference sequence). The CDR3 has 16 amino acids. The source of the sample is a study of response to subunit inactivated influenza vaccine. Study-level points and caveats: Authors suggested each seasonal flu vaccination may recruit only limited numbers of new T cells.

The TCR originated in a man aged 45 to 65 who received an inactivated influenza vaccine. V gene TRBV19 combines with J gene TRBJ2-1, with 9 bases that match TRBD1. Specimen: PBMCs from blood, collected about 12 days after vaccination. CDR3 in amino acids: CASSISWDRASDEQFF. The CDR3 DNA sequence: TGTGCCAGTAGTATTTCCTGGGACAGGGCCAGCGATGAGCAGTTCTTC.